The 4 T cell receptor beta chains below all came from one sample that was sequenced in a study of T-cell reconstitution after alpha-beta-depleted transplantation in children (dated by TCRdb to 2016 to 2017). The library was prepared using PCR. These reads were obtained on an Illumina HiSeq 2500. TCR libraries were prepared with molecular barcoding, using unique molecular identifiers to normalize TCRbeta repertoire quantification. In TCRdb, the public reads were trimmed at Q25 with fastp and aligned with MiXCR, with productive beta chains retained. CDR3 protein duplicates are merged, each entry listing the most common genes and DNA. Present in this sample are about 110,000 distinct CDR3 sequences, 5.5% to 6.5% of which were seen just once. Of the sample, approximately 25% falls within the top ten clones. This sample's treatment or condition label indicates: allogeneic hematopoietic cell transplantation with graft depleted of TCRalphabeta T cells and CD19 B cells.

The material sequenced was PBMCs, mostly from graft donor cells, taken 360 days after TCRalphabeta/CD19-depleted stem cell transplant. The source of these receptors is a male patient aged 2 to 9 who had a stem cell transplant for acute lymphoblastic leukemia, so the T cells may come from the graft donor.

The J gene is TRBJ1-3, the V gene TRBV10-3; no definite D call. V shed 9 bases and J shed 9 bases, with 12 bases lying between them. The germline V gene has CDR1 ENHRY and CDR2 SYGVKD. This CDR3 region has 11 residues. In DNA form, the CDR3 reads TGTGCCATGGGCCCCGGGCTCACCATATATTTT. Translated: CAMGPGLTIYF.

Ten or more counts support this clonotype. The rearrangement joins TRBV6-5 to TRBJ1-2; no reliable D call. Trimming took off 6 bases at V and 8 bases at J, with 22 bases between the two ends. The CDR3 length is 15 residues. Germline V CDR1 and CDR2: MNHEY, SVGAGI. CDR3 DNA sequence: TGTGCCAGCAGCTTATTGTTCACTCCGGAAGGAGGCTACACCTTC. Translation gives CASSLLFTPEGGYTF.

At least ten counts were recorded for this clonotype. V is TRBV9 and J is TRBJ1-6; 7 nucleotides match TRBD1. Germline V gives CDR1 SGDLS, CDR2 YYNGEE. The CDR3 runs 15 residues. Trimming at V came to 0 bases and at J to 7 bases, leaving 4 bases not matched to a gene. The CDR3 here is CASSVEGQRNSPLHF. CDR3 DNA: TGTGCCAGCAGCGTAGAGGGACAGAGAAATTCACCCCTCCACTTT.

In its sample, this clonotype was seen a few times. V usage is TRBV6-5 and J usage is TRBJ2-2; D is uncertain. V was clipped by 5 bases and J by 0 bases, with 10 bases between them. From germline, CDR1 is MNHEY and CDR2 SVGAGI. This CDR3 has 15 residues. The CDR3 protein is CASSRDTPNTGELFF. The CDR3 DNA is TGTGCCAGCAGTCGAGACACCCCGAACACCGGGGAGCTGTTTTTT.